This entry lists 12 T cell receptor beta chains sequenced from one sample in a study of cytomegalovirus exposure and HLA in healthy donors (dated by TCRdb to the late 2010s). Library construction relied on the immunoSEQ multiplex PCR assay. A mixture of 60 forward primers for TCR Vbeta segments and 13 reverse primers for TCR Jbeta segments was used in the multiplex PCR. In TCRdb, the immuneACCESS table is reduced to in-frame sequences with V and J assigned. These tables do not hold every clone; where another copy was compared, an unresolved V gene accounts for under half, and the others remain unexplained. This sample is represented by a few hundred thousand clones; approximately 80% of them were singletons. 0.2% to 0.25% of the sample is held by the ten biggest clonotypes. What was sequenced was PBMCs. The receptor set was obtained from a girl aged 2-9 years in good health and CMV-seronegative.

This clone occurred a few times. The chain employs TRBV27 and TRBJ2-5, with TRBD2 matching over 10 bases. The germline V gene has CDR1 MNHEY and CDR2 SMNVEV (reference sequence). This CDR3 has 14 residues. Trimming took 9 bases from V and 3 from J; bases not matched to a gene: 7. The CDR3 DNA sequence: TGTGCCAGTCGGACCGGACTAGCGGAAGAGACCCAGTACTTC. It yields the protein CASRTGLAEETQYF.

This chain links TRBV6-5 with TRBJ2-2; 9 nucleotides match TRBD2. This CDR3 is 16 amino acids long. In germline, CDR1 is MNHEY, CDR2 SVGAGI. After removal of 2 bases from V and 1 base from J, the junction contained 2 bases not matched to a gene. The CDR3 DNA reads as TGTGCCAGCAGTTACCTAGCGGGGAGGAACACCGGGGAGCTGTTTTTT. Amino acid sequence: CASSYLAGRNTGELFF.

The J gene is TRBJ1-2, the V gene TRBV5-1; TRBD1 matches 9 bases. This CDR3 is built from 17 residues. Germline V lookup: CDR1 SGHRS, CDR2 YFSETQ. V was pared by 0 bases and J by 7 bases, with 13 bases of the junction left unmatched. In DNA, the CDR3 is TGCGCCAGCAGCTTGGGGTTCGGGGACAGGGCCCTGGTTGGCTACACCTTC. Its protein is CASSLGFGDRALVGYTF.

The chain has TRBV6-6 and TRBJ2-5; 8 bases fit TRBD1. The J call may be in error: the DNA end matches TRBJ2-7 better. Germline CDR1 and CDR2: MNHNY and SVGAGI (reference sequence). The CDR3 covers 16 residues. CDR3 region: CASSYGDGQGSYEQYF. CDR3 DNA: TGTGCCAGCAGTTACGGAGACGGACAGGGCTCCTACGAGCAGTACTTC.

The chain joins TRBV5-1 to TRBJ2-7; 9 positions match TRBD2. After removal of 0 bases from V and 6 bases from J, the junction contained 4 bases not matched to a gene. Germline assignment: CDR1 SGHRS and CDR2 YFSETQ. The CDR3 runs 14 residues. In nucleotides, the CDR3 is TGCGCCAGCAGCTTGGTTAGCGGGAGCTGCGAGCAGTACTTC. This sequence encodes CASSLVSGSCEQYF.

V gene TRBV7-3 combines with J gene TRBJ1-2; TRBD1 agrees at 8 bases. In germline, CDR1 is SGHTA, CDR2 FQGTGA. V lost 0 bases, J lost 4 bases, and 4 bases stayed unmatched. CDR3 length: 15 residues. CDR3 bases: TGTGCCAGCAGCTTAACTTCGCAGGGGGCCTATGGCTACACCTTC. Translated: CASSLTSQGAYGYTF. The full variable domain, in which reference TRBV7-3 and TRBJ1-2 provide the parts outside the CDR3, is GAGVSQTPSNKVTEKGKYVELRCDPISGHTALYWYRQSLGQGPEFLIYFQGTGAADDSGLPNDRFFAVRPEGSVSTLKIQRTERGDSAVYLCASSLTSQGAYGYTFGSGTRLTVV.

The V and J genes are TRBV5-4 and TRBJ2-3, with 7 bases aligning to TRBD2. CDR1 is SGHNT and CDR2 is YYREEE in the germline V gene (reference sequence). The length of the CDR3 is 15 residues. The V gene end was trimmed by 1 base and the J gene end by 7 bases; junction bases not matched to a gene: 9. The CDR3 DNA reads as TGTGCCAGCAGCTTGAACTGGCGGGAGACATATACGCAGTATTTT. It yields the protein CASSLNWRETYTQYF.

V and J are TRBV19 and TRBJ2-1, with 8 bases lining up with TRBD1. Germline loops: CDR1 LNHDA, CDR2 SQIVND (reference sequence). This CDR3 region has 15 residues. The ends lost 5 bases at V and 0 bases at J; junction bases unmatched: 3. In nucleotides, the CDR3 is TGTGCCAGTAGTCGACAGGGGACCTCCTACAATGAGCAGTTCTTC. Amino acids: CASSRQGTSYNEQFF.

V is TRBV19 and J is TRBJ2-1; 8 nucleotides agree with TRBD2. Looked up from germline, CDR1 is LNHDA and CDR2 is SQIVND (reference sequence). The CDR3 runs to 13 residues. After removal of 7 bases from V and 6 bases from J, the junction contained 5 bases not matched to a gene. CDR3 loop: CASMTRGANEQFF. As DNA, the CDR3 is TGTGCCAGTATGACGCGGGGGGCCAATGAGCAGTTCTTC.

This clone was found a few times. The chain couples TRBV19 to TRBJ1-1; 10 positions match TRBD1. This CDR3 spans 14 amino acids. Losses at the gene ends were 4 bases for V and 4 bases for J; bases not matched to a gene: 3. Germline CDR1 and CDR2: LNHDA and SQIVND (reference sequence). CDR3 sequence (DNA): TGTGCCAGTAGTACCGGGACAGGGGTCACTGAAGCTTTCTTT. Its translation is CASSTGTGVTEAFF.

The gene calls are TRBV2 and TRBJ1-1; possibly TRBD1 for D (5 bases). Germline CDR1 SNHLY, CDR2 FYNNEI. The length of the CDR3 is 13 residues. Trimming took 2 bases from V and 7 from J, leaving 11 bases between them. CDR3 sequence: CASSEQGRNEAFF. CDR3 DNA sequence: TGTGCCAGCAGTGAACAGGGTAGGAATGAAGCTTTCTTT.

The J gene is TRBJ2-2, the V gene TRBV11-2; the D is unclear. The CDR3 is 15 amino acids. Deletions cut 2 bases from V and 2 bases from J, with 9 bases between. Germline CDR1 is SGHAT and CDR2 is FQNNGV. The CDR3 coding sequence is TGTGCCAGCAGCTTATCCGGGTCCAACACCGGGGAGCTGTTTTTT. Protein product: CASSLSGSNTGELFF.